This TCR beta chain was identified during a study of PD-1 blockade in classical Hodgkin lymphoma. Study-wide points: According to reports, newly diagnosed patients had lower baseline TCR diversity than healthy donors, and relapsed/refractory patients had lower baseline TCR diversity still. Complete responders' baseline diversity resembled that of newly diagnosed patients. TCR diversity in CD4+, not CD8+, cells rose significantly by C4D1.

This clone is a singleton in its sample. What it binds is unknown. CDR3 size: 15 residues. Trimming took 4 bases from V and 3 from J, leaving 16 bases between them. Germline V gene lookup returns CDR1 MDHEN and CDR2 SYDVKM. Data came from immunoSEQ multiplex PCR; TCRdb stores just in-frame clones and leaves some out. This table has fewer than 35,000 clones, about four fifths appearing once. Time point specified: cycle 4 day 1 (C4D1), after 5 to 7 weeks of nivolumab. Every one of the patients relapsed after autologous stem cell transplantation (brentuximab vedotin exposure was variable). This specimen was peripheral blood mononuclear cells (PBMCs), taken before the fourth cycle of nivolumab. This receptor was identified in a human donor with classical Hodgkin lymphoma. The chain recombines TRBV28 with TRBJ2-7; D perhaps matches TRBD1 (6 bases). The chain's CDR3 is CASSSPGTRRYEQYF. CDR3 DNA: TGTGCCAGCAGTTCACCCGGGACAAGGCGCTACGAGCAGTACTTC.